Listed here is a single T cell receptor (beta chain). The data are from a study of T-cell reconstitution after alpha-beta-depleted transplantation in children. Per germline, CDR1 SQVTM and CDR2 ANQGSEA. V was clipped by 4 bases and J by 6 bases; unmatched bases: 7. The CDR3 spans 14 residues. A library of TCRbeta sequences, prepared with unique molecular identifiers, was generated. TCRdb passed the PCR reads through MiXCR, listing each CDR3 protein once. The table shows 700,000 to 950,000 distinct CDR3 sequences, with roughly 15% occurring only once. Sequencing used PBMCs, mostly from graft donor cells, obtained 360 days after TCRalphabeta/CD19-depleted stem cell transplant. V and J are TRBV29-1 and TRBJ2-7; 12 nucleotides align to TRBD1. This sequence originates from a male patient younger than 18 who had a stem cell transplant for acute lymphoblastic leukemia, so the T cells may come from the graft donor. The CDR3 DNA is TGCAGCGTTGCCTCCGGGACAGGGGGCCCCGAGCAGTACTTC. Its protein is CSVASGTGGPEQYF.